The 14 T cell receptor beta chains below were found in one sample sequenced in a study of T cell repertoires in cytomegalovirus infection. TCRdb itself ran the reads through MiXCR, one entry per CDR3 protein. The sample carries roughly 860,000 distinct CDR3 sequences, about 33% recorded once. The antigens for these receptors are not known. The sequenced sample was cultured CD8+ T cells from PBMCs, obtained from culture after CMV antigen stimulation. The source of these receptors is a human donor in good health (CMV status not recorded). Some clones in this sample may be carry-over from other donors' samples.

On this clonotype itself: This may come from a read error, since a much larger clone is one base off. This chain links TRBV7-6 with TRBJ2-5; D gene uncertain. The CDR3 length is 14 residues. Germline V CDR1 and CDR2: SGHVS, FNYEAQ. V lost 5 bases to trimming and J lost 5 bases, with 15 bases between them. The CDR3 DNA sequence: TGTGCCAGCAGCAAAGTCTGGTTGTGGGAGACCCAGTACTTC. Its protein product is CASSKVWLWETQYF.

V gene TRBV12-3 or TRBV12-4 combines with J gene TRBJ1-3; 9 bases line up with TRBD1. V lost 7 bases and J lost 2; bases outside the gene matches: 3. There are 14 residues in the CDR3. The CDR3 is CASKRQGAGNTIYF. CDR3 DNA sequence: TGTGCCAGCAAGCGACAGGGGGCTGGAAACACCATATATTTT.

This chain uses TRBV7-9 with TRBJ1-1; the match to TRBD1 covers 11 bases. The CDR3 consists of 22 residues. Germline lookup yields CDR1 SEHNR and CDR2 FQNEAQ (reference sequence). V trimming: 2 bases; J trimming: 1 base; junction bases outside the gene matches: 21. CDR3 loop: CASSLPGSLDRGQIFGNTEAFF. Written as DNA, the CDR3 is TGTGCCAGCAGCTTACCGGGTAGTCTGGACAGGGGGCAAATATTCGGGAACACTGAAGCTTTCTTT.

This rearrangement joins TRBV20-1 to TRBJ2-1; TRBD1 matches 7 bases. V was clipped by 6 bases and J by 4 bases; unmatched bases: 9. From germline, CDR1 is DFQATT and CDR2 SNEGSKA (reference sequence). CDR3 length: 14 amino acids. The CDR3 coding sequence is TGCAGTGCCATCGACAGGGATTTTTACAATGAGCAGTTCTTC. It yields the protein CSAIDRDFYNEQFF.

This chain uses TRBV10-3 with TRBJ2-6; weak D call: TRBD1 (5 bases). Per the germline V gene, CDR1 is ENHRY and CDR2 is SYGVKD. Trimming removed 5 bases from V and 0 bases from J, with 8 bases in between. This CDR3 spans 15 amino acids. The CDR3 DNA follows: TGTGCCATCAGTAGACAGAGCTCTGGGGCCAACGTCCTGACTTTC. Translating it yields CAISRQSSGANVLTF.

This clonotype came up a few times. The chain employs TRBV19 and TRBJ1-1, with D possibly matching TRBD1 (5 bases). Trimming took 6 bases from V and 3 from J, leaving 17 bases between them. Germline lookup yields CDR1 LNHDA and CDR2 SQIVND (reference sequence). The length of the CDR3 is 15 residues. The CDR3 here is CASRYPRRGDTEAFF. The CDR3 DNA follows: TGTGCCAGTAGATATCCCCGGCGGGGGGACACTGAAGCTTTCTTT.

This clonotype was detected a few times. The chain is built from TRBV19 and TRBJ1-1, with 8 bases aligning to TRBD1. V lost 7 bases, J lost 1 base, and 14 bases stayed unmatched. CDR1 is LNHDA and CDR2 is SQIVND in the germline V gene (reference sequence). This CDR3 contains 17 residues. This chain's CDR3 is CASIPPGQGTRNTEAFF. CDR3 in DNA: TGTGCCAGTATTCCCCCCGGACAGGGCACTCGGAACACTGAAGCTTTCTTT. The entire variable domain, with the rest obtained from reference TRBV19 and TRBJ1-1, is as follows: DGGITQSPKYLFRKEGQNVTLSCEQNLNHDAMYWYRQDPGQGLRLIYYSQIVNDFQKGDIAEGYSVSREKKESFPLTVTSAQKNPTAFYLCASIPPGQGTRNTEAFFGQGTRLTVV.

This clonotype was found a few times. In DNA, the CDR3 is TGTGCCAGCAGCTACAGGGGGAATGGCTACACCTTC. This translates into CASSYRGNGYTF. The chain joins TRBV27 to TRBJ1-2; TRBD1 matches at 8 bases. The germline gives CDR1 MNHEY, CDR2 SMNVEV (reference sequence). The CDR3 length is 12 residues. Trimming took 6 bases from V and 6 from J; bases not matched to a gene: 3.

V and J are TRBV28 and TRBJ2-5; 9 bases line up with TRBD1. V gave up 4 bases and J gave up 5 bases; unmatched junction bases: 8. This CDR3 is 15 amino acids long. The germline CDR1 and CDR2 sequences are MDHEN and SYDVKM. The CDR3 reads CASSSGQGLEETQYF. The CDR3 DNA reads TGTGCCAGCAGTTCGGGACAGGGTTTGGAGGAGACCCAGTACTTC.

The V call is TRBV6-5, the J call TRBJ1-2; 8 positions agree with TRBD1. CDR1 is MNHEY and CDR2 is SVGAGI in the germline V gene. V gave up 5 bases and J gave up 10 bases; unmatched junction bases: 6. CDR3 size: 12 residues. The CDR3 sequence: CASSRTGIDYTF. Written as DNA, the CDR3 is TGTGCCAGCAGTCGGACAGGGATCGACTACACCTTC.

This clonotype was seen a handful of times. The rearrangement joins TRBV27 to TRBJ2-2, with D possibly TRBD1 on 5 matching bases. In germline, CDR1 is MNHEY, CDR2 SMNVEV (reference sequence). Trimming took off 0 bases at V and 4 bases at J, with 15 bases between the two ends. The CDR3 has 17 residues. The CDR3 loop is CASSLSLGRASTGELFF. DNA of the CDR3: TGTGCCAGCAGTTTATCCTTGGGCAGGGCGAGCACCGGGGAGCTGTTTTTT.

This sequence joins TRBV5-4 and TRBJ1-1; possible D gene TRBD1, 5 bases. The germline gives CDR1 SGHNT, CDR2 YYREEE (reference sequence). V lost 0 bases and J lost 6, with 9 bases in between. The CDR3 covers 13 residues. The CDR3 sequence: CASSLEGEPEAFF. CDR3 bases: TGTGCCAGCAGCTTGGAAGGGGAACCTGAAGCTTTCTTT. The variable domain in full, with the rest retrieved from reference TRBV5-4 and TRBJ1-1, is ETGVTQSPTHLIKTRGQQVTLRCSSQSGHNTVSWYQQALGQGPQFIFQYYREEENGRGNFPPRFSGLQFPNYSSELNVNALELDDSALYLCASSLEGEPEAFFGQGTRLTVV.

As DNA, the CDR3 is TGCGCCAGCAGCTTGGGGGACACTGGCGAGCAGTACTTC. Its protein is CASSLGDTGEQYF. The chain combines TRBV5-1 with TRBJ2-7; possible D gene TRBD1, 6 bases. The V gene's germline CDR1 is SGHRS and CDR2 YFSETQ. The CDR3 covers 13 residues. V lost 0 bases, J lost 6 bases, and 10 bases lay in between.

V and J are TRBV7-6 and TRBJ2-7; 7 bases line up with TRBD1. J gave up 0 bases and V 5 bases, and 1 base lay outside the gene matches. Per germline, CDR1 SGHVS and CDR2 FNYEAQ. The CDR3 runs to 13 residues. The CDR3 region has the DNA TGTGCCAGCAGCGGACAGGTCTCCTACGAGCAGTACTTC. Encoded protein: CASSGQVSYEQYF.